A single sample is the source of the 7 T cell receptor beta chains below, sequenced in a study of T cell responses to AZD1222 COVID-19 vaccine. Libraries were prepared by immunoSEQ multiplex PCR; TCRdb keeps only in-frame clonotypes and omits some of them. The data show 150,000 or so clones, more than 75% seen once. The sequenced sample was peripheral blood, obtained on day 0 of AZD1222 vaccination. The receptors shown here come from an adult in good health.

The chain uses TRBV19 and TRBJ2-4; 9 nucleotides align to TRBD2. The germline V gene encodes CDR1 LNHDA and CDR2 SQIVND (reference sequence). The CDR3 runs 18 residues. After removal of 5 bases from V and 0 bases from J, the junction contained 11 bases not matched to a gene. CDR3 in DNA: TGTGCCAGTAGTCCAGCCCCCCTAGCGGGACTAGCCAAAAACATTCAGTACTTC. Its protein product is CASSPAPLAGLAKNIQYF.

The V gene is TRBV5-8, the J gene TRBJ1-1; the D is unclear. The CDR3 has 13 residues. Trimming removed 5 bases at V and 3 bases at J, with 11 bases between. Germline CDR1 and CDR2: SGHTS and YDEGEE. This chain's CDR3 is CASRTDRDTEAFF. CDR3 sequence (DNA): TGTGCCAGCAGAACAGACCGGGACACTGAAGCTTTCTTT.

The V call is TRBV19, the J call TRBJ1-3; D remains unclear. The V and J ends lost 3 bases and 0 bases respectively, with 9 bases between them. Germline V gene lookup returns CDR1 LNHDA and CDR2 SQIVND (reference sequence). This CDR3 is built from 15 residues. The CDR3: CASSMDWSSGNTIYF. The CDR3 DNA follows: TGTGCCAGTAGTATGGACTGGAGCTCTGGAAACACCATATATTTT.

The J gene is TRBJ2-1, the V gene TRBV30, with 8 bases lining up with TRBD2. The V gene end was trimmed by 0 bases and the J gene end by 9 bases; junction bases not matched to a gene: 4. CDR1 is GTSNPN and CDR2 is SVGIG in the germline V gene (reference sequence). This CDR3 is 13 amino acids long. The CDR3, as DNA: TGTGCCTGGAGTGTACAAACTAGCGGTGAGCAGTTCTTC. This gives the protein CAWSVQTSGEQFF.

The chain employs TRBV7-3 and TRBJ1-1, with TRBD1 matching 8 bases. Unmatched junction bases numbered 4, after V lost 6 bases and J lost 4 bases. This CDR3 has 13 amino acids. Germline loops: CDR1 SGHTA, CDR2 FQGTGA. The CDR3 protein is CASSFDRGTEAFF. The CDR3 DNA is TGTGCCAGCAGTTTTGACAGGGGCACTGAAGCTTTCTTT.

Regarding this clone: The identical CDR3 is also encoded by other nucleotide sequences in the sample. The V gene is TRBV5-1, the J gene TRBJ2-5, with TRBD2 identical over 7 bases. This CDR3 has 14 amino acids. Germline V gene data show CDR1 as SGHRS and CDR2 as YFSETQ. Trimming at V came to 0 bases and at J to 5 bases, leaving 4 bases not matched to a gene. The DNA of the CDR3 is TGCGCCAGCAGCTTGGGGCTAGCGGCGGAGACCCAGTACTTC. Translation: CASSLGLAAETQYF.

The J gene is TRBJ1-3, the V gene TRBV15, with D perhaps TRBD1 (5 bases). Trimming removed 0 bases from V and 0 bases from J, with 12 bases in between. The CDR3 is 17 amino acids. CDR1 and CDR2 from the germline V gene are LNHNV and YYDKDF (reference sequence). In DNA form, the CDR3 reads TGTGCCACCAGCAGAGATAGTCCGACAGCCTCTGGAAACACCATATATTTT. Its translation: CATSRDSPTASGNTIYF. The whole variable domain, remainder taken from reference TRBV15 and TRBJ1-3, is DAMVIQNPRYQVTQFGKPVTLSCSQTLNHNVMYWYQQKSSQAPKLLFHYYDKDFNNEADTPDNFQSRRPNTSFCFLDIRSPGLGDTAMYLCATSRDSPTASGNTIYFGEGSWLTVV.